Shown below are 17 T cell receptor beta chains from a single sample sequenced in a study of blood T cell repertoires in COVID-19. TCRdb's table, derived via immunoSEQ multiplex PCR, lists solely in-frame clones and lacks some. Among about 250,000 clones, about nine tenths were seen once, and the ten largest hold roughly 0.89%. Sequencing was performed on peripheral blood. These receptors originate from a man between 25 and 39 years old with COVID-19, enrolled during active disease.

In its sample, this clone was seen a few times. This chain connects TRBV6-5 to TRBJ2-7, with D unclear. The CDR3 extends over 16 amino acids. Per the germline V gene, CDR1 is MNHEY and CDR2 is SVGAGI. V gave up 3 bases and J gave up 0 bases, with 15 bases separating them. CDR3 protein: CASSYSASYSSYEQYF. The CDR3 DNA follows: TGTGCCAGCAGTTATTCCGCGAGTTATAGCTCCTACGAGCAGTACTTC.

The V and J genes are TRBV19 and TRBJ2-1; D is perhaps TRBD2 (6 bases). Per germline, CDR1 LNHDA and CDR2 SQIVND (reference sequence). The CDR3 totals 15 residues. The V and J ends lost 3 bases and 1 base respectively, with 10 bases between them. CDR3 DNA sequence: TGTGCCAGTAGTATTGGTCGGGGGTCCTACAATGAGCAGTTCTTC. Translation gives CASSIGRGSYNEQFF.

The chain couples TRBV6-5 to TRBJ1-5; D remains unclear. The CDR3 loop spans 15 amino acids. V was pared by 0 bases and J by 7 bases, with 13 bases between. Germline CDR1 and CDR2: MNHEY and SVGAGI. CDR3 amino acids: CASSYSRRANQPQHF. The CDR3 region has the DNA TGTGCCAGCAGTTACTCGAGGAGGGCGAACCAGCCCCAGCATTTT.

The J gene is TRBJ1-4, the V gene TRBV11-2, with 10 nucleotides matching TRBD1. The CDR3 length is 15 residues. The V segment lost 3 bases and the J segment 7 bases; nucleotides outside the gene matches: 5. Germline CDR1 and CDR2: SGHAT and FQNNGV. The CDR3 DNA follows: TGTGCCAGCAGCTTCGGACAGGGGGAAAGTGAAAAACTGTTTTTT. This sequence encodes CASSFGQGESEKLFF.

The V and J genes are TRBV4-1 and TRBJ1-1; D may be TRBD1 (6 bases). The CDR3 loop spans 14 amino acids. Trimming stripped 4 bases from V and 10 bases from J, with 19 bases between. Germline V gene sequence: CDR1 MGHRA, CDR2 YSYEKL. DNA for the CDR3: TGCGCCAGCAGCCGGAACTACGGGGGCGGGGGAGCTTTCTTT. Translating gives CASSRNYGGGGAFF.

The table lists this clone with a count of one. This chain links TRBV30 with TRBJ1-3; possible D gene TRBD1, 5 bases. The germline V and J ends were trimmed by 6 bases and 3 bases, with 18 bases remaining between them. There are 15 residues in the CDR3. Germline loops: CDR1 GTSNPN, CDR2 SVGIG (reference sequence). For the CDR3, the DNA is TGTGCCTGTTGGAGGGGCAGAATTCTTGGAAACACCATATATTTT. As protein: CACWRGRILGNTIYF.

This sequence joins TRBV5-6 and TRBJ1-2; TRBD1 is a possible D gene (5 bases). V was shortened by 0 bases and J by 6 bases, with 12 bases between the two germline ends. In germline, CDR1 is SGHDT, CDR2 YYEEEE. CDR3 size: 14 residues. This CDR3 is CASSLVGQGNGYTF. The CDR3 DNA sequence: TGTGCCAGCAGCTTGGTAGGGCAGGGTAATGGCTACACCTTC.

The chain carries TRBV9 and TRBJ2-7; 10 nucleotides align to TRBD1. The CDR3 length is 16 residues. The germline V gene encodes CDR1 SGDLS and CDR2 YYNGEE. Losses at the gene ends were 3 bases for V and 5 bases for J; bases not matched to a gene: 11. CDR3 bases: TGTGCCAGCAGCGAGGGGTCGGGACAGGGGATCCACGAGCAGTACTTC. Translation: CASSEGSGQGIHEQYF.

This chain uses TRBV14 with TRBJ2-2, with 9 bases aligning to TRBD1. Germline lookup yields CDR1 SGHDN and CDR2 FVKESK. Losses at the gene ends were 5 bases for V and 5 bases for J; bases not matched to a gene: 12. CDR3 length equals 17 residues. The CDR3 region has the DNA TGTGCCAGCAGCGAGTTCTCCGGGACAGGGAGGACCGGGGAGCTGTTTTTT. Translating gives CASSEFSGTGRTGELFF.

The table lists this clone with a count of one. The chain has TRBV14 and TRBJ2-1; 12 bases agree with TRBD2. CDR3 length: 15 residues. Germline lookup yields CDR1 SGHDN and CDR2 FVKESK. J was trimmed by 8 bases and V by 1 base; bases with no gene match: 3. The CDR3 DNA follows: TGTGCCAGCAGCCAAGCTAGCGGGGGGGGCTATGAGCAGTTCTTC. This sequence encodes CASSQASGGGYEQFF.

J is TRBJ2-7 and V is TRBV6-5, with 8 positions matching TRBD1. The CDR3 has 14 amino acids. Germline CDR1 reads MNHEY; CDR2 reads SVGAGI. V lost 5 bases and J lost 0; bases outside the gene matches: 3. In DNA form, the CDR3 reads TGTGCCAGCAGTCGGACAGGGACCTCCTACGAGCAGTACTTC. It encodes CASSRTGTSYEQYF.

V and J are TRBV15 and TRBJ1-5; D is undetermined. Trimming left V 3 bases short and J 1 base short, with 13 bases between. From germline, CDR1 is LNHNV and CDR2 YYDKDF (reference sequence). The CDR3 is 16 amino acids. CDR3: CATSRGPAGSNQPQHF. As DNA, the CDR3 is TGTGCCACCAGCAGGGGCCCCGCAGGCAGCAATCAGCCCCAGCATTTT.

This chain connects TRBV7-6 to TRBJ2-7, with D tentatively TRBD2 (6 bases). V was shortened by 2 bases and J by 7 bases, with 9 bases between the two germline ends. There are 12 residues in the CDR3. CDR1 is SGHVS, CDR2 FNYEAQ, per germline. CDR3 residues: CASSLSAGEQYF. The CDR3 DNA is TGTGCCAGCAGCTTATCCGCGGGGGAGCAGTACTTC.

V gene TRBV6-5 combines with J gene TRBJ1-2; 9 nucleotides line up with TRBD1. This CDR3 spans 15 amino acids. Looked up from germline, CDR1 is MNHEY and CDR2 is SVGAGI. The V gene end was trimmed by 6 bases and the J gene end by 7 bases; junction bases not matched to a gene: 12. The CDR3 protein is CASSYVGQGYSGYTF. CDR3 coding DNA: TGTGCCAGCAGCTACGTTGGACAGGGGTATTCTGGCTACACCTTC.

The CDR3 loop is CASTHRVGEKLFF. CDR3 bases: TGTGCCAGCACACACCGGGTCGGTGAAAAACTGTTTTTT. V and J are TRBV7-9 and TRBJ1-4; unclear D gene. The V gene lost 7 bases and the J gene lost 7 bases, with 13 bases spanning the gap. Germline loops: CDR1 SEHNR, CDR2 FQNEAQ (reference sequence). The CDR3 has 13 amino acids. Based on the CDR3 plus reference TRBV7-9 and TRBJ1-4, the full variable domain is DTGVSQNPRHKITKRGQNVTFRCDPISEHNRLYWYRQTLGQGPEFLTYFQNEAQLEKSRLLSDRFSAERPKGSFSTLEIQRTEQGDSAMYLCASTHRVGEKLFFGSGTQLSVL.

The V and J genes are TRBV4-2 and TRBJ2-3; D is unresolved. V was shortened by 0 bases and J by 2 bases, with 6 bases between the two germline ends. The V gene's germline CDR1 is LGHNA and CDR2 YNFKEQ. The CDR3 runs 14 residues. The CDR3 region has the DNA TGTGCCAGCAGCCAAGAAGTGGCCACAGATACGCAGTATTTT. Translated, it gives CASSQEVATDTQYF.

The chain joins TRBV6-5 to TRBJ1-5; no firm D call. The germline CDR1 and CDR2 sequences are MNHEY and SVGAGI. There are 13 residues in the CDR3. V shed 6 bases and J shed 11 bases, with 17 bases lying between them. The CDR3 region is CASRGKEEKAQHF. Here the CDR3 DNA reads TGTGCCAGCAGGGGGAAGGAGGAAAAAGCCCAGCATTTT.